The present entry profiles one T cell receptor (beta chain) with its context. As yet, its antigen is unknown. These data originate in a study of cytomegalovirus exposure and HLA in healthy donors. Findings of the study overall: Versus the approximately 700-donor mean, an Asian-associated ancestry cluster reportedly showed fewer N-insertions in a later analysis. The study listed 164 cytomegalovirus-associated TCR beta chains.

There were likely unrecorded immune exposures, though donors were nominally healthy when sampled. With 60 Vbeta and 13 Jbeta primers, the PCR was carried out. The data were produced by immunoSEQ multiplex PCR, yet TCRdb's version contains in-frame clones alone and is incomplete. In the table there are 200,000 to 250,000 clones, over 80% of which are singletons. The J segment lost 3 bases and the V segment lost 5 bases, leaving 4 bases of the junction unmatched. Germline V gives CDR1 MNHEY, CDR2 SVGAGI. This CDR3 is built from 13 residues. The V gene is TRBV6-5, the J gene TRBJ2-7; 7 nucleotides agree with TRBD1. The sequence was collected from a woman aged 45 to 65 in good health and CMV-seropositive. Sequencing was done on a sample of PBMCs. This chain's CDR3 is CASSQRQGYEQYF. As DNA, the CDR3 is TGTGCCAGCAGTCAAAGACAGGGCTACGAGCAGTACTTC.